This T cell receptor beta chain was sequenced for a study of cytomegalovirus exposure and HLA in healthy donors. 13 Jbeta primers and 60 Vbeta primers were used for the PCR. The protocol was immunoSEQ multiplex PCR, while the TCRdb copy is restricted to in-frame clones and leaves out a portion. The sample carries roughly 130,000 clones, around 86% recorded once. Germline CDR1 is SEHNR and CDR2 is FQNEAQ (reference sequence). The CDR3 consists of 14 residues. The ends lost 8 bases at V and 2 bases at J; junction bases unmatched: 6. The J gene is TRBJ2-7, the V gene TRBV7-9, with 10 nucleotides matching TRBD1. This receptor was obtained from a man aged 18 to 35 in good health and CMV-seronegative. Sequences were obtained from PBMCs. CDR3 DNA sequence: TGTGCCAGCGGACAGGGGGGCCCAACCTACGAGCAGTACTTC. Translated, it gives CASGQGGPTYEQYF.